This is a list of T cell receptor beta chains from one sample in a study of T cells after yellow fever vaccination. TCRdb reprocessed the 5' RACE reads with MiXCR, giving one entry per CDR3 protein. The sample has a few hundred thousand distinct CDR3 sequences, less than 20% seen once. Sequencing was performed on PBMCs, taken about 5 days after the first yellow fever vaccination. Source of these receptors: a man younger than 35 who received the YFV17D yellow fever vaccine. Each CDR3 is given with its conserved first and last residue. D genes are given only for firm matches. Clone size is shown for a subset of rows, as once, few, many or a class of expanded clone.

v_gene: TRBV4-3; abundance: -; d_gene: TRBD1; j_gene: TRBJ1-1; CDR3aa: CASSPQGSSGTEAFF; CDR3nt: TGCGCCAGCAGCCCACAGGGGTCGAGCGGCACTGAAGCTTTCTTT
v_gene: TRBV7-9; abundance: few; d_gene: TRBD1; j_gene: TRBJ1-4; CDR3aa: CASSSAGGNEKLFF; CDR3nt: TGTGCCAGCTCTTCGGCAGGGGGTAATGAAAAACTGTTTTTT
v_gene: TRBV30; abundance: -; d_gene: -; j_gene: TRBJ1-4; CDR3aa: CAWSAYQGSNEKLFF; CDR3nt: TGTGCCTGGAGTGCCTACCAGGGTTCCAATGAAAAACTGTTTTTT
v_gene: TRBV20-1; abundance: -; d_gene: TRBD2; j_gene: TRBJ2-5; CDR3aa: CSAREGGGARETQYF; CDR3nt: TGCAGTGCTAGAGAGGGCGGGGGGGCCCGGGAGACCCAGTACTTC
v_gene: TRBV4-1; abundance: -; d_gene: -; j_gene: TRBJ1-5; CDR3aa: CASKLGPDNQPQHF; CDR3nt: TGCGCCAGCAAATTGGGCCCGGACAATCAGCCCCAGCATTTT
v_gene: TRBV4-3; abundance: -; d_gene: TRBD1; j_gene: TRBJ2-1; CDR3aa: CASSQGPGTGGSYNEQFF; CDR3nt: TGCGCCAGCAGCCAAGGGCCGGGAACAGGGGGCTCCTACAATGAGCAGTTCTTC
v_gene: TRBV6-5; abundance: few; d_gene: -; j_gene: TRBJ2-3; CDR3aa: CASSYARPTDTQYF; CDR3nt: TGTGCCAGCAGTTACGCCAGACCCACAGATACGCAGTATTTT
v_gene: TRBV4-1; abundance: -; d_gene: TRBD1; j_gene: TRBJ2-5; CDR3aa: CASTTGTGTKTQYF; CDR3nt: TGCGCCAGCACGACCGGGACAGGGACTAAGACCCAGTACTTC
v_gene: TRBV4-1; abundance: -; d_gene: -; j_gene: TRBJ1-5; CDR3aa: CASSQDAWGNQPQHF; CDR3nt: TGCGCCAGCAGCCAAGACGCGTGGGGCAATCAGCCCCAGCATTTT
v_gene: TRBV12-3/TRBV12-4; abundance: -; d_gene: -; j_gene: TRBJ1-1; CDR3aa: CASSTPVGGTEAFF; CDR3nt: TGTGCCAGCAGCACCCCCGTAGGGGGCACTGAAGCTTTCTTT
v_gene: TRBV6-1; abundance: -; d_gene: -; j_gene: TRBJ2-2; CDR3aa: CAIQGNGNTGELFF; CDR3nt: TGTGCCATACAGGGAAATGGGAACACCGGGGAGCTGTTTTTT
v_gene: TRBV11-2; abundance: -; d_gene: TRBD1; j_gene: TRBJ2-3; CDR3aa: CASRSRQGPTDTQYF; CDR3nt: TGTGCCAGCAGATCGAGACAGGGCCCCACAGATACGCAGTATTTT
v_gene: TRBV11-2; abundance: few; d_gene: -; j_gene: TRBJ2-5; CDR3aa: CASSPEAGRETQYF; CDR3nt: TGTGCCAGCAGCCCCGAGGCAGGGCGAGAGACCCAGTACTTC
v_gene: TRBV6-1; abundance: -; d_gene: -; j_gene: TRBJ1-1; CDR3aa: CASRRQWGFPEAFF; CDR3nt: TGTGCCAGCAGACGCCAGTGGGGTTTTCCTGAAGCTTTCTTT
v_gene: TRBV5-1; abundance: few; d_gene: -; j_gene: TRBJ2-1; CDR3aa: CASSLALPDNEQFF; CDR3nt: TGCGCCAGCAGCTTGGCACTCCCAGACAATGAGCAGTTCTTC
v_gene: TRBV5-1; abundance: -; d_gene: -; j_gene: TRBJ2-3; CDR3aa: CASSLVQATDTQYF; CDR3nt: TGCGCCAGCAGCTTGGTTCAGGCCACAGATACGCAGTATTTT
v_gene: TRBV10-3; abundance: -; d_gene: -; j_gene: TRBJ1-1; CDR3aa: CATEQGMNTEAFF; CDR3nt: TGTGCCACCGAACAGGGTATGAACACTGAAGCTTTCTTT
v_gene: TRBV9; abundance: -; d_gene: -; j_gene: TRBJ1-6; CDR3aa: CASSVASSSYNSPLHF; CDR3nt: TGTGCCAGCAGCGTAGCCAGTAGCTCCTATAATTCACCCCTCCACTTT
v_gene: TRBV4-1; abundance: -; d_gene: TRBD2; j_gene: TRBJ2-3; CDR3aa: CASSPASGGARGYTQYF; CDR3nt: TGCGCCAGCAGCCCGGCTAGCGGGGGGGCCCGAGGATATACGCAGTATTTT
v_gene: TRBV4-2; abundance: few; d_gene: -; j_gene: TRBJ1-2; CDR3aa: CASSQERSGRLGYTF; CDR3nt: TGTGCCAGCAGCCAGGAAAGATCCGGTCGCCTTGGCTACACCTTC
v_gene: TRBV10-3; abundance: once; d_gene: -; j_gene: TRBJ1-2; CDR3aa: CAISESTGQGRGYTF; CDR3nt: TGTGCCATCAGTGAGTCGACGGGGCAGGGACGAGGCTACACCTTC
v_gene: TRBV6-1; abundance: -; d_gene: -; j_gene: TRBJ1-4; CDR3aa: CASRVWGPNEKLFF; CDR3nt: TGTGCCAGTCGAGTCTGGGGGCCTAATGAAAAACTGTTTTTT
v_gene: TRBV29-1; abundance: -; d_gene: -; j_gene: TRBJ1-2; CDR3aa: CSVDGQDRGYTF; CDR3nt: TGCAGCGTTGATGGGCAAGACCGAGGCTACACCTTC
v_gene: TRBV18; abundance: few; d_gene: -; j_gene: TRBJ2-1; CDR3aa: CASSPLVGQHNEQFF; CDR3nt: TGTGCCAGCTCACCACTGGTGGGACAACACAATGAGCAGTTCTTC
v_gene: TRBV4-3; abundance: -; d_gene: -; j_gene: TRBJ2-5; CDR3aa: CASSQDPEGGQTQYF; CDR3nt: TGCGCCAGCAGCCAAGATCCAGAGGGCGGGCAGACCCAGTACTTC
v_gene: TRBV6-2/TRBV6-3; abundance: many; d_gene: -; j_gene: TRBJ2-2; CDR3aa: CASRGGNTGELFF; CDR3nt: TGTGCCAGCAGGGGAGGGAACACCGGGGAGCTGTTTTTT